These 8 T cell receptor beta chains came from one sample sequenced in a study of blood T cell repertoires in COVID-19. The repertoire was sequenced with immunoSEQ multiplex PCR; TCRdb's copy has only in-frame clones and lacks some. The sample has 150,000 to 200,000 clones, approximately 83% seen once. The sample was peripheral blood. The receptor source for this set is a man aged 55 to 70 with acute or convalescent COVID-19.

The chain has TRBV7-9 and TRBJ2-3, with a possible D match to TRBD2 (6 bases). CDR3 length: 16 amino acids. Trimming took 5 bases from V and 0 from J, leaving 15 bases between them. Germline loops: CDR1 SEHNR, CDR2 FQNEAQ (reference sequence). The chain's CDR3 is CASSLPGSLSTDTQYF. The CDR3 DNA reads as TGTGCCAGCAGCCTCCCCGGGAGCCTCAGCACAGATACGCAGTATTTT.

The rearrangement uses TRBV5-1 and TRBJ2-5; TRBD2 is a possible D gene (6 bases). Germline-derived CDR1 and CDR2 are SGHRS and YFSETQ. The CDR3 spans 16 residues. V was clipped by 4 bases and J by 1 base, with 17 bases between them. CDR3 nucleotides: TGCGCCAGCAGCCGTTCAACGGGAGAACGCCAAGAGACCCAGTACTTC. Protein product: CASSRSTGERQETQYF.

There are a few counts of this clone. J is TRBJ1-5 and V is TRBV19, with 8 bases aligning to TRBD1. Germline assignment: CDR1 LNHDA and CDR2 SQIVND (reference sequence). The ends lost 6 bases at V and 2 bases at J; junction bases unmatched: 6. The CDR3 is made up of 15 amino acids. CDR3 coding DNA: TGTGCCAGTAGGGGCGGACAGGGTGGCAATCAGCCCCAGCATTTT. This encodes CASRGGQGGNQPQHF.

This clone was seen a few times. The chain employs TRBV7-9 and TRBJ2-2; weak D call: TRBD2 (5 bases). Looked up from germline, CDR1 is SEHNR and CDR2 is FQNEAQ (reference sequence). V was cut by 5 bases and J by 0 bases, with 10 bases left in between. CDR3 length: 15 residues. The chain's CDR3 is CASSLTTANTGELFF. DNA of the CDR3: TGTGCCAGCAGCCTGACTACCGCGAACACCGGGGAGCTGTTTTTT.

The V call is TRBV6-5, the J call TRBJ2-7, with 7 bases matching TRBD1. This CDR3 contains 14 residues. CDR1 MNHEY and CDR2 SVGAGI come from the germline V gene. The V gene end was trimmed by 6 bases and the J gene end by 0 bases; junction bases not matched to a gene: 5. The CDR3 loop is CASRQDRYSYEQYF. DNA for the CDR3: TGTGCCAGCAGGCAGGACAGGTACTCCTACGAGCAGTACTTC.

V gene TRBV3-1 (or the pseudogene TRBV3-2) combines with J gene TRBJ2-7, with a weak D call TRBD2 (6 bases). CDR3 length: 14 residues. Germline CDR1 LGHDT, CDR2 YNNKEL (reference sequence). The V end was cut by 0 bases, the J end by 13 bases, with 19 bases between. CDR3 loop: CASSQEGTHAGGYF. CDR3 nucleotide sequence: TGTGCCAGCAGCCAAGAAGGGACCCATGCCGGGGGTTACTTC.

The chain is built from TRBV6-5 and TRBJ2-2, with 10 bases aligning to TRBD1. The CDR3 runs 14 residues. The V gene end was trimmed by 7 bases and the J gene end by 6 bases; junction bases not matched to a gene: 5. Germline V lookup: CDR1 MNHEY, CDR2 SVGAGI. CDR3 region: CASTPGQGAGELFF. CDR3 DNA sequence: TGTGCCAGCACGCCAGGACAGGGGGCCGGGGAGCTGTTTTTT.

The rearrangement joins TRBV7-6 to TRBJ2-7; TRBD2 aligns across 9 bases. The J segment lost 0 bases and the V segment lost 2 bases, leaving 2 bases of the junction unmatched. The CDR3 sequence is 15 residues long. The germline V gene has CDR1 SGHVS and CDR2 FNYEAQ. The DNA of the CDR3 is TGTGCCAGCAGCTTATCGACTAGCGGCTCCTACGAGCAGTACTTC. This encodes CASSLSTSGSYEQYF.